This TCR beta chain was sequenced for a study of neurological immune-mediated disorders. Findings and limits, study-wide: No expanded-clone CDR3 amino acid sequence recurred across subjects, suggesting private TCR-beta repertoires. HTLV-1-associated myelopathy had the most TCR clonal expansion, whereas multiple sclerosis had the least (lower than in healthy controls).

Healthy control samples came from blood bank volunteers in Maryland, USA. Trimming removed 0 bases at V and 8 bases at J, with 9 bases between. Germline V gene data show CDR1 as SGHRS and CDR2 as YFSETQ. CDR3 length: 13 residues. This clonotype was recorded many times. Its specificity is not known. 5'RACE with 10-nucleotide random UMIs generated the cDNA. MiXCR, applied by TCRdb to the 5' RACE reads, yields one record per CDR3 protein. The sample holds tens of thousands of distinct CDR3 sequences; about 9.4% are singletons and the top ten take roughly 1.8%. The specimen was PBMCs. This sequence was found in a man in his forties in good health. The chain uses TRBV5-1 and TRBJ2-1; D is ambiguous. This CDR3 reads CASSLGAVHEQFF. Written as DNA, the CDR3 is TGCGCCAGCAGCTTGGGGGCCGTCCATGAGCAGTTCTTC.